This entry concerns a single T cell receptor beta chain. These data come from a study of blood T cells in healthy people across ages. The use of a sample-barcoded 5' primer and a J-beta primer mix characterized a second PCR of roughly 6 to 11 cycles. A 12-random-nucleotide template-switch adaptor tagged each cDNA molecule. TCRdb reprocessed the 5' RACE reads with MiXCR, giving one entry per CDR3 protein. The sample holds just under 750,000 distinct CDR3 sequences, roughly 20% seen once. Sequenced input: blood. This sequence was found in a man in his 70s in good health.

CDR3 DNA sequence: TGTGCCAGCACCTGGGTCGCCAGCAACTATGGCTACACCTTC. This translates into CASTWVASNYGYTF. The chain is built from TRBV5-6 and TRBJ1-2; D remains ambiguous. CDR3 length equals 14 residues. V lost 6 bases to trimming and J lost 2 bases, with 14 bases between them. Germline loops: CDR1 SGHDT, CDR2 YYEEEE.